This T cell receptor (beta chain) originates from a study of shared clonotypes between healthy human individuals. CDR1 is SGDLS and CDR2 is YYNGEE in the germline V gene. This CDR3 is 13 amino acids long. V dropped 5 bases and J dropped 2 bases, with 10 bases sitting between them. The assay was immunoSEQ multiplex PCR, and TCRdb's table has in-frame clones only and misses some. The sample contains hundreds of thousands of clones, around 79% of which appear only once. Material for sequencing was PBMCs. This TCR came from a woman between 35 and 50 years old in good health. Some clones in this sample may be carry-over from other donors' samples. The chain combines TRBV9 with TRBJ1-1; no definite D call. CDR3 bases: TGTGCCAGCAGTCCGACGGATAACACTGAAGCTTTCTTT. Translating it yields CASSPTDNTEAFF. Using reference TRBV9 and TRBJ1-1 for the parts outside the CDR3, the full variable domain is DSGVTQTPKHLITATGQRVTLRCSPRSGDLSVYWYQQSLDQGLQFLIQYYNGEERAKGNILERFSAQQFPDLHSELNLSSLELGDSALYFCASSPTDNTEAFFGQGTRLTVV.